This note documents a single T cell receptor beta chain sequence. These data belong to a study of blood T cell repertoires in COVID-19. In the study overall: The origin of the acute and convalescent COVID-19 samples was the United States, Italy and Spain.

Trimming took 4 bases from V and 2 from J, leaving 15 bases between them. The germline V gene has CDR1 MDHEN and CDR2 SYDVKM. The CDR3 is made up of 16 amino acids. Those enrolled, adults aged roughly 18 to 89 years, came from about two dozen US areas. Recovered status applied to Cohort 3 donors who had two consecutive negative PCRs. It also applied to those with clearance or with symptom resolution. Some clones are missing from TCRdb's copy, which holds only in-frame ones; the method was immunoSEQ multiplex PCR. The sample has under 200,000 clones, more than 70% seen once. The clonotype comes from a man in his fifties or sixties who had recovered from COVID-19. The sample taken for sequencing was PBMCs or T cells enriched from blood (not recorded which). This chain connects TRBV28 to TRBJ2-1, with D maybe TRBD1 (7 bases). This CDR3 is CASSSATGEAYNEQFF. The CDR3, as DNA: TGTGCCAGCAGTTCCGCTACAGGGGAGGCCTACAATGAGCAGTTCTTC.